Following are 9 T cell receptor beta chains from one sample sequenced in a study of blood T cell repertoires in COVID-19. Using immunoSEQ multiplex PCR, the repertoire was profiled, and TCRdb retains in-frame clones only, with some absent. This table holds hundreds of thousands of clones, 80% to 90% found once. The sample consisted of PBMCs or T cells enriched from blood (not recorded which). The receptor set was obtained from a woman aged 18-29 years who had recovered from COVID-19.

The chain employs TRBV9 and TRBJ1-1; 7 nucleotides line up with TRBD1. CDR1 and CDR2 (germline): SGDLS, YYNGEE. After removal of 3 bases from V and 2 bases from J, the junction contained 4 bases not matched to a gene. CDR3 length: 14 amino acids. The CDR3: CASSAGQLNTEAFF. Written as DNA, the CDR3 is TGTGCCAGCAGCGCGGGACAGCTAAACACTGAAGCTTTCTTT.

V is TRBV3-1 (or the pseudogene TRBV3-2) and J is TRBJ1-4, with TRBD1 matching 7 bases. Per the germline V gene, CDR1 is LGHDT and CDR2 is YNNKEL (reference sequence). V lost 6 bases to trimming and J lost 8 bases; unmatched junction nucleotides: 9. The CDR3 is made up of 14 amino acids. CDR3 bases: TGTGCCAGCAGTACGACAGGGAGTGGCGAAAAACTGTTTTTT. Its translation: CASSTTGSGEKLFF.

The rearrangement uses TRBV7-3 and TRBJ2-7; 7 positions agree with TRBD1. Germline values: CDR1 SGHTA, CDR2 FQGTGA. Trimming took 5 bases from V and 4 from J; bases not matched to a gene: 14. This CDR3 comprises 16 residues. For the CDR3, the DNA is TGTGCCAGCAGCGGGGGACAGAACCTGAATCCTTACGAGCAGTACTTC. It yields the protein CASSGGQNLNPYEQYF.

J is TRBJ2-5 and V is TRBV5-4; perhaps TRBD2 as D (6 bases). Germline CDR1 is SGHNT and CDR2 is YYREEE (reference sequence). Trimming shortened V by 9 bases and J by 0 bases, and 12 bases separated the two germline ends. The CDR3 is 13 residues long. The CDR3 DNA follows: TGTGCCACCTGCCGGGAGAACCAAGAGACCCAGTACTTC. Translated, it gives CATCRENQETQYF.

The rearrangement uses TRBV28 and TRBJ1-1; 9 bases agree with TRBD1. V was pared by 5 bases and J by 8 bases, with 12 bases of the junction left unmatched. This CDR3 has 15 residues. The germline gives CDR1 MDHEN, CDR2 SYDVKM. The CDR3 sequence: CASSPDRGVVTEAFF. The CDR3 DNA is TGTGCCAGCAGTCCAGACAGGGGGGTAGTTACCGAAGCTTTCTTT.

The V and J genes are TRBV27 and TRBJ2-2, with a possible D match to TRBD1 (6 bases). The germline V gene encodes CDR1 MNHEY and CDR2 SMNVEV (reference sequence). The V gene lost 6 bases and the J gene lost 0 bases, with 11 bases spanning the gap. This CDR3 is 15 amino acids long. This chain's CDR3 is CASSPQGTNTGELFF. The CDR3 DNA is TGTGCCAGCAGCCCACAGGGTACGAACACCGGGGAGCTGTTTTTT.

The chain carries TRBV27 and TRBJ2-7; no firm D call. The germline CDR1 and CDR2 sequences are MNHEY and SMNVEV (reference sequence). V was shortened by 5 bases and J by 3 bases, with 5 bases between the two germline ends. The CDR3 spans 11 residues. The CDR3 DNA reads TGTGCCAGCAGTCCCGGCTACGAGCAGTACTTC. Translating gives CASSPGYEQYF.

The genes are TRBV7-9 and TRBJ1-2; no reliable D call. The CDR3 has 13 amino acids. Per the germline V gene, CDR1 is SEHNR and CDR2 is FQNEAQ (reference sequence). V shed 5 bases and J shed 2 bases, with 9 bases lying between them. The CDR3 sequence is CASSSGGNYGYTF. The DNA of the CDR3 is TGTGCCAGCAGCAGCGGCGGGAACTATGGCTACACCTTC.

V and J are TRBV28 and TRBJ2-7, with D maybe TRBD2 (5 bases). Germline-derived CDR1 and CDR2 are MDHEN and SYDVKM. CDR3 size: 14 residues. Trimming shortened V by 7 bases and J by 2 bases, and 15 bases separated the two germline ends. CDR3 bases: TGTGCCAGCAACTTAGGGCTAGCAGCCTACGAGCAGTACTTC. Residues: CASNLGLAAYEQYF.